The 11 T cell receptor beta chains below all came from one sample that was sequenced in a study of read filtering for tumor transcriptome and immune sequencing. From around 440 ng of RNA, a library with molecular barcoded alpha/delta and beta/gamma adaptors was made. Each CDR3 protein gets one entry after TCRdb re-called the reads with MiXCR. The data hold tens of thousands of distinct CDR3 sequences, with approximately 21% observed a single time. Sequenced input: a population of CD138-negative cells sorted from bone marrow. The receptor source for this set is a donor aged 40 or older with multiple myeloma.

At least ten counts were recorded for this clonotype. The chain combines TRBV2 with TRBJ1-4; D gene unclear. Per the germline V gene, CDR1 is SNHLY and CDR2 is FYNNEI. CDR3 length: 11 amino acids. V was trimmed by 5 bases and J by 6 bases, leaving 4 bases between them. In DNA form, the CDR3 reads TGTGCCAGCAGTACAGATGAAAAACTGTTTTTT. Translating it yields CASSTDEKLFF.

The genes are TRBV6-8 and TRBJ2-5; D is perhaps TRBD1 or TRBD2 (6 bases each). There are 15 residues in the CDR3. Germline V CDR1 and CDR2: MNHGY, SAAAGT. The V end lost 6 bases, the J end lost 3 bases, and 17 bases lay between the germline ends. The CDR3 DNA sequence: TGTGCCAGCAGCCAAGGAGGGGGTGGAGAAGAGACCCAGTACTTC. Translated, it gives CASSQGGGGEETQYF.

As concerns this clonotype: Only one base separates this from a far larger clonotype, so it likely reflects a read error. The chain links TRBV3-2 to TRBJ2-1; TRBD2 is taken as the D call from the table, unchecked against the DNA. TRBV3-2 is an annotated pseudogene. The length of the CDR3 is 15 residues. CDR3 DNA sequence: TGTGCCAGCGGCCCTTTTTGGACTAGCGTCAATGAGCAGTTCTTC. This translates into CASGPFWTSVNEQFF.

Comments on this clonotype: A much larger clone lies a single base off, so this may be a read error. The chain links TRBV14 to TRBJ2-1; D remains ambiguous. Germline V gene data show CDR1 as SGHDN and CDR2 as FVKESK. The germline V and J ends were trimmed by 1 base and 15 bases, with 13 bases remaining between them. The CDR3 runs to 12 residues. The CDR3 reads CASSQGLGVAFF. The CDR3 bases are TGTGCCAGCAGCCAAGGACTCGGAGTGGCGTTCTTC.

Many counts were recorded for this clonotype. CDR3 residues: CASSPQRGTSYNEQFF. Written as DNA, the CDR3 is TGTGCCAGCAGCCCACAAAGGGGGACTTCCTACAATGAGCAGTTCTTC. This rearrangement joins TRBV7-3 to TRBJ2-1; D might be TRBD1 or TRBD2, each matching 6 bases. This CDR3 is built from 16 residues. Germline CDR1 and CDR2: SGHTA and FQGTGA. Trimming left V 5 bases short and J 1 base short, with 15 bases between.

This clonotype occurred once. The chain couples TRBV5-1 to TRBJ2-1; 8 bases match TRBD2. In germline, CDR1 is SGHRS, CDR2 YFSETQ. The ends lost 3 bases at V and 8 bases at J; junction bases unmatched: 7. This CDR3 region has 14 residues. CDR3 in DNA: TGCGCCAGCAGCTATAGCGGGGCCCAAGATGAGCAGTTCTTC. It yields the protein CASSYSGAQDEQFF.

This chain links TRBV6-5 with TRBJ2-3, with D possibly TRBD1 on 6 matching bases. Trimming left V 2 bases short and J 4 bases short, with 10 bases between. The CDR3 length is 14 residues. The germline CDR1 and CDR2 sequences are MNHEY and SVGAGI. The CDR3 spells CASSYGQPPDTQYF. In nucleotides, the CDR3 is TGTGCCAGCAGTTACGGACAGCCCCCAGATACGCAGTATTTT.

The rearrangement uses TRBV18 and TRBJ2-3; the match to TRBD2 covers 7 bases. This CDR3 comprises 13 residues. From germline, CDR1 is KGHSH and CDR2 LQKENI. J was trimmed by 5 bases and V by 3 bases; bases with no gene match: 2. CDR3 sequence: CASSPSGEDTQYF. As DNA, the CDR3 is TGTGCCAGCTCACCCAGCGGGGAAGATACGCAGTATTTT. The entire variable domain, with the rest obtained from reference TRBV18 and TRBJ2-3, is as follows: NAGVMQNPRHLVRRRGQEARLRCSPMKGHSHVYWYRQLPEEGLKFMVYLQKENIIDESGMPKERFSAEFPKEGPSILRIQQVVRGDSAAYFCASSPSGEDTQYFGPGTRLTVL.

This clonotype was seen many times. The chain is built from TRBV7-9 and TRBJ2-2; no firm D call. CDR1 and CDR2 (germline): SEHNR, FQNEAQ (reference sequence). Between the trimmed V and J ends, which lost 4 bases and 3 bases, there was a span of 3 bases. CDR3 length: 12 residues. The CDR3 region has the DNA TGTGCCAGCAGCTCATACACCGGGGAGCTGTTTTTT. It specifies CASSSYTGELFF.

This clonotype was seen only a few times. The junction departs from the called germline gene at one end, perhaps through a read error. CDR3 in amino acids: CSARGGAEPQPQHF. CDR3 nucleotides: TGCAGTGCGAGAGGCGGGGCAGAACCTCAGCCCCAGCATTTT. The gene calls are TRBV20-1 and TRBJ1-5, with D maybe TRBD1 (5 bases). CDR1 is DFQATT and CDR2 is SNEGSKA in the germline V gene (reference sequence). This CDR3 region has 14 residues.

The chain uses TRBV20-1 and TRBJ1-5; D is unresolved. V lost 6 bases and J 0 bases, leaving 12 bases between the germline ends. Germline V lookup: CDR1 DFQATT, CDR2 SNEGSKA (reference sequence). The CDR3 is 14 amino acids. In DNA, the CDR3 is TGCAGTGCAAAGAAGGCCGCTAGCAATCAGCCCCAGCATTTT. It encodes CSAKKAASNQPQHF.